One and the same sample provided the 23 T cell receptor beta chains below, sequenced in a study of blood T cell repertoires in COVID-19. Profiled with immunoSEQ multiplex PCR; TCRdb holds only in-frame clones, not every one. The table shows roughly 20,000 clones, with more than 70% occurring only once. Sequenced: peripheral blood. These receptors were obtained from a human donor in a cohort sampled during active COVID-19.

The gene calls are TRBV7-9 and TRBJ1-6; 10 positions match TRBD1. CDR3 length: 17 residues. J lost 10 bases, V lost 1 base, and 10 bases had no gene match. Germline V lookup: CDR1 SEHNR, CDR2 FQNEAQ (reference sequence). The CDR3 is CASSLVIGTGEHSPLHF. CDR3 DNA sequence: TGTGCCAGCAGCTTAGTAATTGGGACAGGGGAGCACTCACCCCTCCACTTT.

The V gene is TRBV3-1 (or the pseudogene TRBV3-2), the J gene TRBJ2-7; no definite D call. CDR1 LGHDT and CDR2 YNNKEL come from the germline V gene (reference sequence). CDR3 length: 13 amino acids. V dropped 1 base and J dropped 6 bases, with 10 bases sitting between them. CDR3 region: CASSQAVISEQYF. As DNA, the CDR3 is TGTGCCAGCAGCCAAGCCGTTATTAGCGAGCAGTACTTC.

The CDR3 spells CASSQGQGLYGYTF. CDR3 bases: TGTGCCAGCAGTCAAGGACAGGGTCTCTATGGCTACACCTTC. The chain links TRBV2 to TRBJ1-2; 8 bases line up with TRBD1. V dropped 5 bases and J dropped 4; count of bases not matched to a gene: 6. This CDR3 contains 14 residues. CDR1 and CDR2 from the germline V gene are SNHLY and FYNNEI.

In its sample, this clone was seen once. The rearrangement uses TRBV7-8 and TRBJ1-5; possibly TRBD1 for D (6 bases). The CDR3 consists of 14 residues. V shed 3 bases and J shed 5 bases, with 11 bases lying between them. From germline, CDR1 is SGHVS and CDR2 FQNEAQ. This CDR3 reads CASSFQGIDQPQHF. As DNA, the CDR3 is TGTGCCAGCAGCTTTCAGGGGATCGATCAGCCCCAGCATTTT.

The rearrangement joins TRBV6-5 to TRBJ2-1; D gene uncertain. The CDR3 is 13 amino acids. V dropped 4 bases and J dropped 3 bases, with 7 bases sitting between them. Germline CDR1 is MNHEY and CDR2 is SVGAGI. Here the CDR3 reads CASSFLNYNEQFF. The CDR3 coding sequence is TGTGCCAGCAGTTTCCTTAACTACAATGAGCAGTTCTTC.

The V call is TRBV18, the J call TRBJ2-7; TRBD1 aligns across 10 bases. Per the germline V gene, CDR1 is KGHSH and CDR2 is LQKENI. CDR3 size: 15 residues. V dropped 2 bases and J dropped 4; count of bases not matched to a gene: 5. The CDR3 sequence: CASSPSGTGVYEQYF. CDR3 bases: TGTGCCAGCTCACCAAGTGGGACAGGGGTGTACGAGCAGTACTTC.

The V call is TRBV19, the J call TRBJ2-1; D possibly corresponds to TRBD2 (5 bases). Germline V CDR1 and CDR2: LNHDA, SQIVND (reference sequence). V lost 5 bases and J 8 bases, leaving 16 bases between the germline ends. CDR3 length: 14 amino acids. CDR3 protein: CASSPRGGFYEQFF. The CDR3 DNA follows: TGTGCCAGTAGTCCCCGGGGTGGGTTTTATGAGCAGTTCTTC.

This chain links TRBV30 with TRBJ1-2; 9 nucleotides line up with TRBD1. This CDR3 spans 13 amino acids. Germline CDR1 reads GTSNPN; CDR2 reads SVGIG (reference sequence). V was clipped by 3 bases and J by 4 bases; unmatched bases: 3. This CDR3 is CAWSADRGYGYTF. In DNA, the CDR3 is TGTGCCTGGAGCGCGGACAGGGGCTATGGCTACACCTTC. Complete variable domain (other parts from reference TRBV30 and TRBJ1-2): SQTIHQWPATLVQPVGSPLSLECTVEGTSNPNLYWYRQAAGRGLQLLFYSVGIGQISSEVPQNLSASRPQDRQFILSSKKLLLSDSGFYLCAWSADRGYGYTFGSGTRLTVV.

This clone came up a few times. The chain carries TRBV27 and TRBJ2-7, with 8 bases lining up with TRBD1. The CDR3 sequence is 15 residues long. Germline trimming cut 0 bases from V and 3 bases from J; bases unmatched to any gene: 4. Per germline, CDR1 MNHEY and CDR2 SMNVEV (reference sequence). CDR3: CASSLSLRGLYEQYF. The CDR3 bases are TGTGCCAGCAGTTTATCGCTCAGGGGGCTCTACGAGCAGTACTTC.

CDR3 nucleotides: TGTGCCAGCAGTCTCACAGGGAAAGGCTACACCTTC. This translates into CASSLTGKGYTF. The V gene is TRBV27, the J gene TRBJ1-2; possibly TRBD1 for D (6 bases). The ends were cut back, 5 bases at V and 8 bases at J, with 12 bases in the middle. This CDR3 is 12 amino acids long. Germline V gene data show CDR1 as MNHEY and CDR2 as SMNVEV (reference sequence).

The rearrangement joins TRBV7-9 to TRBJ2-3; 8 nucleotides match TRBD2. The CDR3 runs 17 residues. Germline V gene data show CDR1 as SEHNR and CDR2 as FQNEAQ (reference sequence). The ends lost 5 bases at V and 1 base at J; junction bases unmatched: 11. The CDR3 sequence: CASSPKGGGRGTDTQYF. The CDR3 DNA reads TGTGCCAGCAGCCCTAAAGGCGGGGGGCGCGGCACAGATACGCAGTATTTT.

This clone has more than one count but fewer than ten. CDR3 sequence (DNA): TGTGCCAGTAGTCCCTGGACAGGGGGCGTGCAGCCCCAGCATTTT. This codes for CASSPWTGGVQPQHF. This chain links TRBV19 with TRBJ1-5; 11 bases line up with TRBD1. The CDR3 has 15 residues. Germline V gene sequence: CDR1 LNHDA, CDR2 SQIVND (reference sequence). V was pared by 5 bases and J by 7 bases, with 7 bases of the junction left unmatched.

This clone appeared a single time. The chain uses TRBV14 and TRBJ1-4, with 9 nucleotides matching TRBD1. The length of the CDR3 is 15 residues. V trimming: 4 bases; J trimming: 8 bases; junction bases outside the gene matches: 8. Germline-derived CDR1 and CDR2 are SGHDN and FVKESK. CDR3 protein: CASSRMGQGKEKLFF. Written as DNA, the CDR3 is TGTGCCAGCAGCCGGATGGGACAGGGAAAAGAAAAACTGTTTTTT.

The genes are TRBV9 and TRBJ1-1; tentatively, D is TRBD1 (6 bases). V lost 0 bases to trimming and J lost 2 bases, with 14 bases between them. The CDR3 runs to 16 residues. Germline V gives CDR1 SGDLS, CDR2 YYNGEE. The chain's CDR3 is CASSVEFRGGNTEAFF. CDR3 coding DNA: TGTGCCAGCAGCGTAGAGTTTCGGGGGGGCAACACTGAAGCTTTCTTT.

The chain joins TRBV7-8 to TRBJ1-3; tentatively, D is TRBD1 (5 bases). Trimming removed 4 bases from V and 2 bases from J, with 15 bases in between. Germline values: CDR1 SGHVS, CDR2 FQNEAQ. The CDR3 runs 16 residues. The CDR3 region is CASSSESPGAGNTIYF. CDR3 bases: TGTGCCAGCAGCTCGGAAAGTCCGGGGGCTGGAAACACCATATATTTT.

V usage is TRBV5-8 and J usage is TRBJ1-1; D gene unclear. This CDR3 has 14 amino acids. CDR1 is SGHTS and CDR2 is YDEGEE in the germline V gene. The germline V and J ends were trimmed by 5 bases and 1 base, with 12 bases remaining between them. The CDR3 spells CASSRGTPNTEAFF. CDR3 nucleotides: TGTGCCAGCAGTCGAGGCACTCCGAACACTGAAGCTTTCTTT.

The chain joins TRBV7-8 to TRBJ2-1; 10 positions match TRBD2. Germline CDR1 reads SGHVS; CDR2 reads FQNEAQ. V shed 2 bases, J shed 6 bases, and the junction held 4 bases outside the gene matches. The CDR3 sequence is 15 residues long. CDR3 in amino acids: CASSLRPSGGNEQFF. The CDR3, as DNA: TGTGCCAGCAGCTTAAGGCCTAGCGGGGGCAATGAGCAGTTCTTC.

The rearrangement links TRBV3-1 (or the pseudogene TRBV3-2) to TRBJ2-1; 10 nucleotides agree with TRBD2. The CDR3 sequence is 13 residues long. Germline CDR1 reads LGHDT; CDR2 reads YNNKEL (reference sequence). V shed 4 bases and J 7 bases; nucleotides not matched to a gene: 1. The CDR3 region has the DNA TGTGCCAGCAGCCTGGGACTAGCGAATGAGCAGTTCTTC. This sequence encodes CASSLGLANEQFF.

The chain is built from TRBV24-1 and TRBJ2-2, with 8 bases matching TRBD1. Germline-derived CDR1 and CDR2 are KGHDR and SFDVKD. Trimming took 4 bases from V and 6 from J; bases not matched to a gene: 9. The CDR3 runs 16 residues. CDR3 DNA sequence: TGTGCCACCAGTGACCGAAATACAGGGGGGTCCGGGGAGCTGTTTTTT. It is translated as CATSDRNTGGSGELFF.

This rearrangement joins TRBV6-5 to TRBJ2-3; TRBD2 agrees at 7 bases. This CDR3 has 14 amino acids. From germline, CDR1 is MNHEY and CDR2 SVGAGI. The V and J ends lost 2 bases and 3 bases, in that order; junction bases with no gene match: 2. The chain's CDR3 is CASSYRGGTDTQYF. In nucleotides, the CDR3 is TGTGCCAGCAGTTACAGGGGAGGGACAGATACGCAGTATTTT.

This clone occurred a few times. The chain carries TRBV20-1 and TRBJ1-5; D is possibly TRBD1 (5 bases). The V and J ends lost 3 bases and 4 bases respectively, with 13 bases between them. The CDR3 has 14 residues. The germline gives CDR1 DFQATT, CDR2 SNEGSKA (reference sequence). The CDR3 DNA sequence: TGCAGTGCTAGTTTGGCAGGGCGAAATCAGCCCCAGCATTTT. Residues: CSASLAGRNQPQHF.

The gene calls are TRBV19 and TRBJ1-2, with D possibly TRBD1 on 5 matching bases. V lost 3 bases, J lost 0 bases, and 8 bases lay in between. The CDR3 contains 14 residues. Germline V gene sequence: CDR1 LNHDA, CDR2 SQIVND (reference sequence). CDR3 amino acids: CASSIQGTNYGYTF. In DNA, the CDR3 is TGTGCCAGTAGTATTCAGGGAACTAACTATGGCTACACCTTC.

The chain is built from TRBV15 and TRBJ2-6; no reliable D call. This CDR3 has 15 amino acids. V dropped 1 base and J dropped 0 bases, with 4 bases sitting between them. CDR1 is LNHNV, CDR2 YYDKDF, per germline (reference sequence). The chain's CDR3 is CATSRVRSGANVLTF. Here the CDR3 DNA reads TGTGCCACCAGCAGAGTCCGCTCTGGGGCCAACGTCCTGACTTTC.